Presented here are 18 T cell receptor beta chains from one specimen sequenced in a study of blood T cell repertoires in COVID-19. Sequencing used immunoSEQ multiplex PCR; TCRdb keeps in-frame clones, though not all of them. The table records more than 200,000 clones, 88% of them present only once. Sequenced material: peripheral blood. The source of these receptors is a woman aged 40 to 50 who had recovered from COVID-19.

The chain combines TRBV24-1 with TRBJ2-1; D is ambiguous. CDR1 KGHDR and CDR2 SFDVKD come from the germline V gene. The V end lost 3 bases, the J end lost 7 bases, and 9 bases lay between the germline ends. The CDR3 is 13 residues long. As DNA, the CDR3 is TGTGCCACCAGTGATCCTAATGAGAATGAGCAGTTCTTC. The encoded protein is CATSDPNENEQFF.

The genes are TRBV12-5 and TRBJ1-5, with 8 nucleotides matching TRBD1. The CDR3 covers 15 residues. After removal of 2 bases from V and 7 bases from J, the junction contained 7 bases not matched to a gene. CDR1 and CDR2 (germline): LGHNT, FRNRAP. As DNA, the CDR3 is TGTGCTAGTGGTTTGTCCGACAGGGGATGGCAGCCCCAGCATTTT. Translation: CASGLSDRGWQPQHF.

This chain connects TRBV6-5 to TRBJ1-1; possibly TRBD1 for D (6 bases). Deletions cut 1 base from V and 8 bases from J, with 14 bases between. CDR1 is MNHEY and CDR2 is SVGAGI in the germline V gene. The CDR3 covers 14 residues. CDR3 sequence (DNA): TGTGCCAGCAGTTACTATATCACAGGGTGGGAAGCTTTCTTT. Translation: CASSYYITGWEAFF.

The chain has TRBV18 and TRBJ2-5; D remains ambiguous. V lost 3 bases, J lost 4 bases, and 12 bases lay in between. From germline, CDR1 is KGHSH and CDR2 LQKENI. This CDR3 region has 14 residues. CDR3 nucleotide sequence: TGTGCCAGCTCACCGCAGAGTCGAGGAGAGACCCAGTACTTC. It is translated as CASSPQSRGETQYF.

The rearrangement links TRBV9 to TRBJ1-5; 7 bases fit TRBD1. CDR1 and CDR2 from the germline V gene are SGDLS and YYNGEE. V lost 2 bases to trimming and J lost 5 bases; unmatched junction nucleotides: 7. The CDR3 is 15 residues long. DNA of the CDR3: TGTGCCAGCAGCGTCCCGTTAGGGGGCGATCAGCCCCAGCATTTT. Translating it yields CASSVPLGGDQPQHF.

The chain joins TRBV15 to TRBJ1-3; a weak D match, TRBD1 (5 bases). CDR3 length equals 15 residues. Trimming stripped 3 bases from V and 1 base from J, with 10 bases between. CDR1 is LNHNV, CDR2 YYDKDF, per germline (reference sequence). The CDR3 loop reads CATSRQGESGNTIYF. Written as DNA, the CDR3 is TGTGCCACCAGCAGGCAGGGTGAATCTGGAAACACCATATATTTT. Full variable domain (rest looked up from reference TRBV15 and TRBJ1-3): DAMVIQNPRYQVTQFGKPVTLSCSQTLNHNVMYWYQQKSSQAPKLLFHYYDKDFNNEADTPDNFQSRRPNTSFCFLDIRSPGLGDTAMYLCATSRQGESGNTIYFGEGSWLTVV.

This clone was detected a few times. This chain connects TRBV5-1 to TRBJ2-7, with 10 positions matching TRBD1. Germline loops: CDR1 SGHRS, CDR2 YFSETQ. The CDR3 loop spans 16 amino acids. V was pared by 4 bases and J by 2 bases, with 9 bases of the junction left unmatched. The CDR3 protein is CASSLAPGQGTYEQYF. The CDR3 region has the DNA TGCGCCAGCAGCCTCGCGCCGGGACAGGGGACCTACGAGCAGTACTTC. Full variable domain (outside the CDR3, taken from reference TRBV5-1 and TRBJ2-7): KAGVTQTPRYLIKTRGQQVTLSCSPISGHRSVSWYQQTPGQGLQFLFEYFSETQRNKGNFPGRFSGRQFSNSRSEMNVSTLELGDSALYLCASSLAPGQGTYEQYFGPGTRLTVT.

J is TRBJ2-1 and V is TRBV9; D call uncertain. The ends were cut back, 3 bases at V and 0 bases at J, with 10 bases in the middle. Germline loops: CDR1 SGDLS, CDR2 YYNGEE. The CDR3 is 15 residues long. Here the CDR3 DNA reads TGTGCCAGCAGCGGGAGCGCCACCTCCTACAATGAGCAGTTCTTC. It translates to CASSGSATSYNEQFF.

V usage is TRBV2 and J usage is TRBJ2-2; possible D gene TRBD2, 5 bases. Germline assignment: CDR1 SNHLY and CDR2 FYNNEI. This CDR3 contains 12 residues. V shed 8 bases and J shed 5 bases, with 9 bases lying between them. CDR3 region: CASRPGTGELFF. CDR3 nucleotides: TGTGCCAGCCGTCCGGGGACCGGGGAGCTGTTTTTT.

CDR3 DNA sequence: TGTGCCAGTAGTATTCCCCCCGGGGATATTAACTATGGCTACACCTTC. This encodes CASSIPPGDINYGYTF. The genes are TRBV19 and TRBJ1-2, with no clear D. This CDR3 comprises 16 residues. V was pared by 3 bases and J by 1 base, with 15 bases between. The germline V gene has CDR1 LNHDA and CDR2 SQIVND (reference sequence).

The gene calls are TRBV7-9 and TRBJ1-1; TRBD1 agrees at 8 bases. Germline lookup yields CDR1 SEHNR and CDR2 FQNEAQ (reference sequence). V lost 5 bases, J lost 4 bases, and 12 bases stayed unmatched. This CDR3 region has 16 residues. CDR3 DNA: TGTGCCAGCAGCCCCCGCCTGACAGGGGTTGTCACTGAAGCTTTCTTT. This translates into CASSPRLTGVVTEAFF. The variable domain in full, completed from reference TRBV7-9 and TRBJ1-1, reads DTGVSQNPRHKITKRGQNVTFRCDPISEHNRLYWYRQTLGQGPEFLTYFQNEAQLEKSRLLSDRFSAERPKGSFSTLEIQRTEQGDSAMYLCASSPRLTGVVTEAFFGQGTRLTVV.

The rearrangement links TRBV7-9 to TRBJ1-1, with TRBD1 matching 7 bases. Germline V CDR1 and CDR2: SEHNR, FQNEAQ (reference sequence). J gave up 6 bases and V 2 bases, and 3 bases lay outside the gene matches. This CDR3 comprises 13 residues. The CDR3 DNA is TGTGCCAGCAGCTTAAGACAGGGTTCTGAAGCTTTCTTT. Protein sequence: CASSLRQGSEAFF.

The J gene is TRBJ2-7, the V gene TRBV6-1; perhaps TRBD1 as D (6 bases). Trimming cost V 3 bases and J 4 bases, with 22 bases left between them. There are 17 residues in the CDR3. Germline-derived CDR1 and CDR2 are MNHNS and SASEGT. CDR3 bases: TGTGCCAGCAGTGATCAGGGGACCACGAGCGGTTTTTACGAGCAGTACTTC. Protein: CASSDQGTTSGFYEQYF.

V and J are TRBV29-1 and TRBJ1-2; TRBD1 matches 11 bases. From germline, CDR1 is SQVTM and CDR2 ANQGSEA. This CDR3 is 15 amino acids long. V trimming: 4 bases; J trimming: 2 bases; junction bases outside the gene matches: 6. CDR3 DNA sequence: TGCAGCGTTGGGGCGGACAGGGGGCGGAACTATGGCTACACCTTC. This codes for CSVGADRGRNYGYTF.

The V and J genes are TRBV11-3 and TRBJ2-2, with 7 positions matching TRBD1. The germline CDR1 and CDR2 sequences are SGHNT and YENEEA. Germline trimming cut 4 bases from V and 6 bases from J; bases unmatched to any gene: 8. The CDR3 is made up of 15 amino acids. CDR3 nucleotide sequence: TGTGCCAGCAGCTCCAACGAGGGGGCGGCCGGGGAGCTGTTTTTT. Translated: CASSSNEGAAGELFF. The full variable domain, rest sourced from reference TRBV11-3 and TRBJ2-2, is EAGVVQSPRYKIIEKKQPVAFWCNPISGHNTLYWYLQNLGQGPELLIRYENEEAVDDSQLPKDRFSAERLKGVDSTLKIQPAELGDSAVYLCASSSNEGAAGELFFGEGSRLTVL.

V and J are TRBV19 and TRBJ2-2; TRBD2 might be the D (6 bases). The CDR3 consists of 13 residues. The V end lost 7 bases, the J end lost 5 bases, and 11 bases lay between the germline ends. CDR1 and CDR2 (germline): LNHDA, SQIVND (reference sequence). CDR3 sequence (DNA): TGTGCCAGTAACCGGGGGATTACCGGGGAGCTGTTTTTT. This codes for CASNRGITGELFF.

The CDR3 is CASSIGGHQETQYF. CDR3 coding DNA: TGTGCCAGTAGTATCGGGGGACACCAAGAGACCCAGTACTTC. The J gene is TRBJ2-5, the V gene TRBV19, with a tentative D call TRBD2 (6 bases). This CDR3 comprises 14 residues. Trimming pared 3 bases from V and 0 bases from J, leaving 8 bases between. The germline V gene encodes CDR1 LNHDA and CDR2 SQIVND (reference sequence). The full variable domain, its missing parts supplied by reference TRBV19 and TRBJ2-5, is DGGITQSPKYLFRKEGQNVTLSCEQNLNHDAMYWYRQDPGQGLRLIYYSQIVNDFQKGDIAEGYSVSREKKESFPLTVTSAQKNPTAFYLCASSIGGHQETQYFGPGTRLLVL.

The V gene is TRBV6-6, the J gene TRBJ2-3, with TRBD2 as a possible D gene (6 bases). Per the germline V gene, CDR1 is MNHNY and CDR2 is SVGAGI (reference sequence). The V and J ends lost 6 bases and 1 base respectively, with 11 bases between them. The CDR3 has 14 residues. CDR3 sequence (DNA): TGTGCCAGCAGCATGGGCGGGGGCACAGATACGCAGTATTTT. Amino acids: CASSMGGGTDTQYF.